These T cell receptor beta chains were read from a single sample in a study of shared clonotypes between healthy human individuals. The assay was immunoSEQ multiplex PCR, and TCRdb's table has in-frame clones only and misses some. The sample lists around 990,000 clones, approximately 80% occurring once. Sequencing was performed on memory CD4+ T cells from PBMCs. Every receptor here comes from a man aged 18 to 29 in good health. Some clones in this sample may be carry-over from other donors' samples. Both conserved end residues are part of each CDR3. A D gene is named only where the DNA matches it firmly. Part of the rows lack a size; the others show once, few, many or a class for expanded clones.

length	V	D	J	size	DNA	CDR3
13	TRBV18	NA	TRBJ2-7	NA	TGTGCCAGCTCACCAGGGGCCGGGTACGAGCAGTACTTC	CASSPGAGYEQYF
15	TRBV6-5	NA	TRBJ2-7	NA	TGTGCCAGCAGTTATTATCCCGGGGTCTCCTACGAGCAGTACTTC	CASSYYPGVSYEQYF
15	TRBV10-3	TRBD1	TRBJ1-2	once	TGTGCCATCAGTGACCCACCGGGACAGGGGACTGGCTACACCTTC	CAISDPPGQGTGYTF
15	TRBV11-3	NA	TRBJ2-5	NA	TGTGCCAGCAGCTCTTCCTCTGGAGGCCTCGGGACCCAGTACTTC	CASSSSSGGLGTQYF
14	TRBV6-5	TRBD1	TRBJ1-5	NA	TGTGCCAGCAGTCGTGGACAGGGGGATCAGCCCCAGCATTTT	CASSRGQGDQPQHF
15	TRBV10-3	TRBD1	TRBJ2-3	NA	TGTGCCATCAAAGCAGACAGGGGGCTTGCAGATACGCAGTATTTT	CAIKADRGLADTQYF
16	TRBV4-1	NA	TRBJ1-4	NA	TGCGCCAGCAGCCAAGCTACCGGGGCCGATAATGAAAAACTGTTTTTT	CASSQATGADNEKLFF
13	TRBV27	NA	TRBJ1-1	NA	TGTGCCAGCAGTTTAGAGAGGGGCACTGAAGCTTTCTTT	CASSLERGTEAFF
16	TRBV28	NA	TRBJ1-5	NA	TGTGCCAGCAGTTTAGGGGGGCAGTCCATCCATCAGCCCCAGCATTTT	CASSLGGQSIHQPQHF
13	TRBV7-3	TRBD1	TRBJ1-1	NA	TGTGCCAGCAGCTCGGACAGGGGAACTGAAGCTTTCTTT	CASSSDRGTEAFF
15	TRBV14	TRBD2	TRBJ2-3	NA	TGTGCCAGCAGCCAAGACCCTCGGGGGGCAGATACGCAGTATTTT	CASSQDPRGADTQYF
15	TRBV7-2	NA	TRBJ2-1	NA	TGTGCCAGCAGTCCCTCGGCTAGCCTTTACAATGAGCAGTTCTTC	CASSPSASLYNEQFF
14	TRBV30	NA	TRBJ1-2	NA	TGTGCCTGGAGTGTACGTAAAGATCGCTATGGCTACACCTTC	CAWSVRKDRYGYTF
15	TRBV28	NA	TRBJ2-2	NA	TGTGCCAGCAGTTCCCCCGGCGGGGTGGTCGGGGAGCTGTTTTTT	CASSSPGGVVGELFF
14	TRBV9	TRBD1	TRBJ2-5	NA	TGTGCCAGCAGCGTATTAGGGGACAGGGGGACCCAGTACTTC	CASSVLGDRGTQYF
11	TRBV6-5	NA	TRBJ2-7	once	TGTGCCGGCAGTTACTCGGGAGTACCGTACTTC	CAGSYSGVPYF
15	TRBV5-1	TRBD1	TRBJ2-5	NA	TGCGCCAGCAGCGTCCCCCAGGGGGCCCAAGAGACCCAGTACTTC	CASSVPQGAQETQYF
15	TRBV30	TRBD1	TRBJ1-3	few	TGTGCCTGGAGTGCGGGACAGAGCTCTGGAAACACCATATATTTT	CAWSAGQSSGNTIYF
16	TRBV11-1	NA	TRBJ2-2	once	TGTGCCAGCAGAAGTAGTCGGGGAGTGAACACCGGGGAGCTGTTTTTT	CASRSSRGVNTGELFF
15	TRBV28	TRBD1	TRBJ1-2	NA	TGTGCCAGCAGGAAGACAGGGGATGAATACTATGGCTACACCTTC	CASRKTGDEYYGYTF
11	TRBV28	NA	TRBJ2-3	NA	TGTGCCAGCAACTTTGCAGATACGCAGTATTTT	CASNFADTQYF
14	TRBV7-7	TRBD2	TRBJ2-5	NA	TGTGCCAGCAGCGTTAGCGGGATGGGTGAGACCCAGTACTTC	CASSVSGMGETQYF
15	TRBV18	NA	TRBJ1-5	once	TGTGCCAGCTCACTAGGGACGTCTCGGGCAGTCCCCCAGCATTTT	CASSLGTSRAVPQHF
15	TRBV28	NA	TRBJ2-3	NA	TGTGCCAGCAGTTTTGGGCAGGGGTATTCAGATACGCAGTATTTT	CASSFGQGYSDTQYF
14	TRBV7-2	NA	TRBJ2-3	NA	TGTGCCAGCAGCCCCCAAGGGAGCACAGATACGCAGTATTTT	CASSPQGSTDTQYF
14	TRBV5-1	TRBD2	TRBJ2-2	few	TGCGCCAGCAGCTTAATGGCGGGAGCCGGGGAGCTGTTTTTT	CASSLMAGAGELFF
15	TRBV30	NA	TRBJ2-2	NA	TGTGCCTGTCGGTCGAGGGCCGGAAGCACCGGGGAGCTGTTTTTT	CACRSRAGSTGELFF
14	TRBV29-1	NA	TRBJ2-1	NA	TGCAGCGTTGAGGGCTCAAGCTCCTACAATGAGCAGTTCTTC	CSVEGSSSYNEQFF
14	TRBV6-1	NA	TRBJ1-3	NA	TGTGCCAGCAGGAACGGATACTCTGGAAACACCATATATTTT	CASRNGYSGNTIYF
11	TRBV15	NA	TRBJ2-1	NA	TGTGCCACCACGGTTGAAGATGAGCAGTTCTTC	CATTVEDEQFF
16	TRBV4-2	NA	TRBJ2-3	NA	TGTGCCAGCAGCCAAGATTGGGTAGCGGCAGGGGATACGCAGTATTTT	CASSQDWVAAGDTQYF
14	TRBV5-4	NA	TRBJ2-3	NA	TGTGCCAGCAGCGGCGGGCAGGCAGCAGATACGCAGTATTTT	CASSGGQAADTQYF
15	TRBV7-9	NA	TRBJ2-4	NA	TGTGCCAGCAGCTTTGGGACCCCGGCCAAAAACATTCAGTACTTC	CASSFGTPAKNIQYF
16	TRBV28	NA	TRBJ1-2	NA	TGTGCCAGCAGTTACCTCGGTGGTCCTACTAACTATGGCTACACCTTC	CASSYLGGPTNYGYTF
14	TRBV10-2	NA	TRBJ2-7	NA	TGCGCCAGCAGGGCAACCGGACCGGGGTGGGAGCAGTACTTC	CASRATGPGWEQYF
16	TRBV15	NA	TRBJ1-5	NA	TGTGCCACCAGCAGAGAATACTGGGGGAGCAATCAGCCCCAGCATTTT	CATSREYWGSNQPQHF
14	TRBV6-5	NA	TRBJ2-7	NA	TGTGCCAGCAGTTCAGAGCGGGTGGGGTACGAGCAGTACTTC	CASSSERVGYEQYF
15	TRBV28	TRBD1	TRBJ1-5	NA	TGTGCCAGCAGACTAGGGGGCGTTAGCAATCAGCCCCAGCATTTT	CASRLGGVSNQPQHF
14	TRBV6-6	TRBD1	TRBJ1-2	NA	TGTGCCAGCAGGGGGGACAGCAAGAGTGGTGGCTACACCTTC	CASRGDSKSGGYTF
17	TRBV4-1	NA	TRBJ1-5	NA	TGCGCCAGCAGCCAAGATTATACAGGTCGGGTTAATCAGCCCCAGCATTTT	CASSQDYTGRVNQPQHF
15	TRBV27	TRBD1	TRBJ2-7	NA	TGTGCCAGCAGTTCCGGGACAGGGCCCTCCTACGAGCAGTACTTC	CASSSGTGPSYEQYF
15	TRBV9	NA	TRBJ2-1	NA	TGTGCCAGCAGCACAACAGGGTTCGCCTACAATGAGCAGTTCTTC	CASSTTGFAYNEQFF
12	TRBV2	NA	TRBJ1-1	few	TGTGCCAGCAGTGACCATGGATCAGGGGCTTTCTTT	CASSDHGSGAFF
12	TRBV5-1	NA	TRBJ2-2	NA	TGCGCCAGCAGCTTGCCCACCGGGGAGCTGTTTTTT	CASSLPTGELFF
16	TRBV18	NA	TRBJ2-2	NA	TGTGCCAGCTCCCGCGGAAGGGATTTTATCGCCGGGGAGCTGTTTTTT	CASSRGRDFIAGELFF